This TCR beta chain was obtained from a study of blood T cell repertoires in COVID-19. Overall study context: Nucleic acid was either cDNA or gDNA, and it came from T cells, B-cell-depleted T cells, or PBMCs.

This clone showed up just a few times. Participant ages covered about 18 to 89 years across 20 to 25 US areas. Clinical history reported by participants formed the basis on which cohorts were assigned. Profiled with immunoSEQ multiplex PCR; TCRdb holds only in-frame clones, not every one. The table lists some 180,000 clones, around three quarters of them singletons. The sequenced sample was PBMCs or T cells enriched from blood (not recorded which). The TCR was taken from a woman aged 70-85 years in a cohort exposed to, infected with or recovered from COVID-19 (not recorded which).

CDR3 residues: CASSPGTGGYNEQFF. CDR3 sequence (DNA): TGTGCCAGCTCACCCGGGACAGGGGGGTACAATGAGCAGTTCTTC. The V gene is TRBV5-4, the J gene TRBJ2-1, with 11 bases lining up with TRBD1. V was clipped by 7 bases and J by 4 bases; unmatched bases: 7. This CDR3 comprises 15 residues. Germline CDR1 SGHNT, CDR2 YYREEE (reference sequence). The variable domain in full, completed from reference TRBV5-4 and TRBJ2-1, reads ETGVTQSPTHLIKTRGQQVTLRCSSQSGHNTVSWYQQALGQGPQFIFQYYREEENGRGNFPPRFSGLQFPNYSSELNVNALELDDSALYLCASSPGTGGYNEQFFGPGTRLTVL.